These 17 T cell receptor beta chains were all obtained from the same sample, sequenced in a study of CD8 T cells in ankylosing spondylitis. Each CDR3 protein gets one entry after TCRdb re-called the 5' RACE reads with MiXCR. The table shows around 540,000 distinct CDR3 sequences, with more than 9.5% occurring only once. Findings and caveats of the study: For ankylosing spondylitis blood, a TCR beta motif of 7 or 8 highly homologous variants appeared characteristic.

The antigens these receptors bind are not known. What was sequenced was blood, either unsorted or a sorted T cell fraction (not recorded which). These receptors were collected from a male donor with ankylosing spondylitis.

This clonotype was counted between two and nine times. V usage is TRBV5-1 and J usage is TRBJ2-1, with TRBD2 matching over 10 bases. The CDR3 runs to 14 residues. The V and J ends lost 6 bases and 5 bases, in that order; junction bases with no gene match: 5. Germline CDR1 and CDR2: SGHRS and YFSETQ. For the CDR3, the DNA is TGCGCCAGCAATGTGCTAGCGGGGGACAATGAGCAGTTCTTC. Protein sequence: CASNVLAGDNEQFF.

The rearrangement joins TRBV20-1 to TRBJ2-1, with no clear D. The CDR3 loop spans 15 amino acids. The germline gives CDR1 DFQATT, CDR2 SNEGSKA (reference sequence). Trimming left V 3 bases short and J 0 bases short, with 12 bases between. CDR3 bases: TGCAGTGCTAGTAGAGCGCCTGACTCCTACAATGAGCAGTTCTTC. It is translated as CSASRAPDSYNEQFF.

This clonotype was seen only a few times. The V gene is TRBV3-1, the J gene TRBJ2-1; 11 bases fit TRBD2. V lost 2 bases, J lost 8 bases, and 20 bases stayed unmatched. This CDR3 comprises 20 residues. Germline assignment: CDR1 LGHDT and CDR2 YNNKEL (reference sequence). CDR3 loop: CASSQPGLAVSHRALDEQFF. CDR3 nucleotides: TGTGCCAGCAGCCAACCGGGACTAGCGGTTTCCCACCGGGCCCTCGATGAGCAGTTCTTC.

The table lists this clonotype with a few counts. This rearrangement joins TRBV7-9 to TRBJ2-5, with 7 bases aligning to TRBD1. The germline CDR1 and CDR2 sequences are SEHNR and FQNEAQ (reference sequence). CDR3 size: 12 residues. Trimming cost V 6 bases and J 5 bases; bases outside gene matches: 3. This CDR3 is CASSTQGETQYF. The DNA of the CDR3 is TGTGCCAGCAGTACACAGGGGGAGACCCAGTACTTC.

The CDR3 sequence is CASTEGQSGNTIYF. CDR3 nucleotides: TGCGCCAGCACGGAGGGACAATCTGGAAACACCATATATTTT. The chain recombines TRBV10-2 with TRBJ1-3; D might be TRBD1 (6 bases). V lost 7 bases and J 1 base, leaving 11 bases between the germline ends. This CDR3 has 14 amino acids. CDR1 is WSHSY and CDR2 is SAAADI in the germline V gene.

The V gene is TRBV6-5, the J gene TRBJ2-1; TRBD1 might be the D (6 bases). This CDR3 spans 15 amino acids. Trimming cost V 0 bases and J 9 bases, with 15 bases left between them. Germline-derived CDR1 and CDR2 are MNHEY and SVGAGI. The CDR3 loop is CASSYSARGKSEQFF. CDR3 sequence (DNA): TGTGCCAGCAGTTACTCGGCCAGGGGAAAGAGTGAGCAGTTCTTC.

Ten or more counts support this clonotype. The V call is TRBV15, the J call TRBJ2-3; no firm D call. The CDR3 sequence is 17 residues long. Germline V lookup: CDR1 LNHNV, CDR2 YYDKDF (reference sequence). The V end lost 2 bases, the J end lost 0 bases, and 15 bases lay between the germline ends. CDR3 sequence reads: CATSRPPRAESTDTQYF. Written as DNA, the CDR3 is TGTGCCACCAGCAGACCGCCTCGGGCAGAAAGCACAGATACGCAGTATTTT.

The chain links TRBV7-2 to TRBJ1-6; the D gene is possibly TRBD1 (5 bases). Germline V gene sequence: CDR1 SGHTA, CDR2 FQGNSA. The CDR3 runs to 14 residues. Trimming cost V 3 bases and J 7 bases, with 10 bases left between them. CDR3 in DNA: TGTGCCAGCAGCTTTACGACAGTCAATTCACCCCTCCACTTT. This codes for CASSFTTVNSPLHF. Full variable domain (rest looked up from reference TRBV7-2 and TRBJ1-6): GAGVSQSPSNKVTEKGKDVELRCDPISGHTALYWYRQSLGQGLEFLIYFQGNSAPDKSGLPSDRFSAERTGGSVSTLTIQRTQQEDSAVYLCASSFTTVNSPLHFGNGTRLTVT.

This clonotype was picked up a small number of times. V is TRBV5-6 and J is TRBJ2-5; a weak D match, TRBD2 (5 bases). The ends were cut back, 2 bases at V and 2 bases at J, with 13 bases in the middle. Germline assignment: CDR1 SGHDT and CDR2 YYEEEE. This CDR3 contains 15 residues. The CDR3: CASSFGLVRQETQYF. For the CDR3, the DNA is TGTGCCAGCAGCTTCGGACTGGTCAGGCAAGAGACCCAGTACTTC.

This clonotype was picked up a small number of times. This chain uses TRBV20-1 with TRBJ2-1; D is undetermined. V lost 3 bases and J lost 5, with 5 bases in between. The CDR3 sequence is 11 residues long. Germline values: CDR1 DFQATT, CDR2 SNEGSKA (reference sequence). CDR3 coding DNA: TGCAGTGCTAGGGGAAACAATGAGCAGTTCTTC. Translating it yields CSARGNNEQFF.

This chain uses TRBV4-2 with TRBJ2-2; D perhaps matches TRBD2 (6 bases). The CDR3 spans 14 residues. CDR1 LGHNA and CDR2 YNFKEQ come from the germline V gene. The V and J ends lost 10 bases and 2 bases respectively, with 14 bases between them. CDR3 nucleotide sequence: TGTGCCATGGGCCCGGGACTCAACACCGGGGAGCTGTTTTTT. Residues: CAMGPGLNTGELFF.

Only a few counts were recorded for this clonotype. The V call is TRBV5-1, the J call TRBJ1-3, with TRBD1 matching over 8 bases. The junction had 12 bases not matched to a gene; V was cut back by 1 base and J by 0 bases. The length of the CDR3 is 19 residues. CDR1 is SGHRS, CDR2 YFSETQ, per germline. The CDR3 sequence is CASSLKTSFTGGSGNTIYF. The DNA for the CDR3 is TGCGCCAGCAGCTTGAAAACTTCGTTTACAGGGGGCTCTGGAAACACCATATATTTT.

The chain recombines TRBV10-3 with TRBJ2-3; 7 nucleotides agree with TRBD2. V was clipped by 10 bases and J by 2 bases; unmatched bases: 6. Germline CDR1 reads ENHRY; CDR2 reads SYGVKD. The CDR3 consists of 13 residues. Here the CDR3 reads CATWGGITDTQYF. The DNA for the CDR3 is TGTGCCACCTGGGGGGGAATCACAGATACGCAGTATTTT.

This clonotype has at least ten counts. This chain connects TRBV7-9 to TRBJ2-1; a possible D gene is TRBD2 (5 bases). The length of the CDR3 is 12 residues. Germline CDR1 is SEHNR and CDR2 is FQNEAQ (reference sequence). V gave up 1 base and J gave up 10 bases, with 8 bases separating them. In DNA form, the CDR3 reads TGTGCCAGCAGCTTAGGGGCGGGCGAGCAGTTCTTC. It encodes CASSLGAGEQFF.

This clonotype was observed a few times. The gene calls are TRBV12-3 or TRBV12-4 and TRBJ1-3; tentative D call: TRBD1 (5 bases). V gave up 5 bases and J gave up 0 bases, with 14 bases separating them. The CDR3 loop spans 16 amino acids. The CDR3 loop is CASSRWDSHSGNTIYF. DNA of the CDR3: TGTGCCAGCAGTCGCTGGGACTCCCACTCTGGAAACACCATATATTTT.

This rearrangement joins TRBV20-1 to TRBJ2-1; no reliable D call. V shed 3 bases and J shed 8 bases, with 14 bases lying between them. Germline V CDR1 and CDR2: DFQATT, SNEGSKA (reference sequence). This CDR3 region has 13 residues. The CDR3 nucleotides read TGCAGTGCTAGCGCCCCAAAATTACATGAGCAGTTCTTC. Translation: CSASAPKLHEQFF.

V and J are TRBV2 and TRBJ2-1, with 11 bases lining up with TRBD1. V shed 5 bases and J 7 bases; nucleotides not matched to a gene: 4. This CDR3 contains 14 residues. Germline V gives CDR1 SNHLY, CDR2 FYNNEI. The DNA for the CDR3 is TGTGCCAGCAGTCCAGGACAGGGGGCGAATGAGCAGTTCTTC. Its protein is CASSPGQGANEQFF.